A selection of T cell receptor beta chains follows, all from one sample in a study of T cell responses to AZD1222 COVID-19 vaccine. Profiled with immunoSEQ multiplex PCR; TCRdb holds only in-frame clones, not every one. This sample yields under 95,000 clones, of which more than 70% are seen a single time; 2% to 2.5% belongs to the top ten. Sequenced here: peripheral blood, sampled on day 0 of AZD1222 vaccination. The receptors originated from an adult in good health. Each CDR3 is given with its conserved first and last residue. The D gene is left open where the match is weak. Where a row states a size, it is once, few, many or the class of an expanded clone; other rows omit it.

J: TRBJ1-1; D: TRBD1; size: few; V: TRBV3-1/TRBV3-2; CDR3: CASRDRGSTEAFF; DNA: TGTGCCAGCAGGGACAGGGGGAGTACTGAAGCTTTCTTT
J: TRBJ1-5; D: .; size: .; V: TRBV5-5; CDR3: CASSPDWGPNQPQHF; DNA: TGTGCCAGCTCACCGGATTGGGGCCCAAATCAGCCCCAGCATTTT
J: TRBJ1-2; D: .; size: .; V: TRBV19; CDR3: CASTPTEGGHYGYTF; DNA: TGTGCCAGTACCCCCACAGAGGGAGGTCACTATGGCTACACCTTC
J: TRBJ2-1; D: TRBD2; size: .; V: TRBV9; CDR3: CASSPEGLVKLNEQFF; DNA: TGTGCCAGCAGCCCCGAGGGACTAGTCAAACTAAATGAGCAGTTCTTC
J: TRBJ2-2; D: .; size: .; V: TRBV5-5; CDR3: CASSLLKTGELFF; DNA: TGTGCCAGCAGCTTGTTGAAGACCGGGGAGCTGTTTTTT
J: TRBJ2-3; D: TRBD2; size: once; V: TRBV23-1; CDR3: CASSQSYSWREATDTQYF; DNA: TGCGCCAGCAGTCAATCGTATTCCTGGCGGGAGGCCACAGATACGCAGTATTTT
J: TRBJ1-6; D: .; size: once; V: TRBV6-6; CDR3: CASRIAGESPLHF; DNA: TGTGCCAGCAGAATCGCAGGGGAATCACCCCTCCACTTT
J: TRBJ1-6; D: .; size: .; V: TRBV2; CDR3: CASRPPGVGNSPLHF; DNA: TGTGCCAGCAGACCCCCGGGAGTAGGGAATTCACCCCTCCACTTT
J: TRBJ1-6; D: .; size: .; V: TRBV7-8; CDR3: CASSHSSSPLHF; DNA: TGTGCCAGCAGCCACTCCAGTTCGCCCCTCCACTTT
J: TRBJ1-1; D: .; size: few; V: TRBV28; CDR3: CASTVSSGTEAFF; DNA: TGTGCCAGCACTGTCAGTTCGGGCACTGAAGCTTTCTTT
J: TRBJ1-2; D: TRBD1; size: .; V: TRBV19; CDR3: CASSIQGQGDYGYTF; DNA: TGTGCCAGTAGTATACAGGGGCAGGGGGACTATGGCTACACCTTC
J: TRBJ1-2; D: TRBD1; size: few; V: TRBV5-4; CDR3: CASRLTGANYGYTF; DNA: TGTGCCAGCAGACTGACAGGGGCTAACTATGGCTACACCTTC
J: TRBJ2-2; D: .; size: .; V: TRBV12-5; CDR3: CASGRGNTGELFF; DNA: TGTGCTAGTGGTAGAGGGAACACTGGGGAGCTGTTTTTT
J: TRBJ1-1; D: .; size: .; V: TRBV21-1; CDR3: CASSKGLRDTEAFF; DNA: TGTGCCAGCAGCAAAGGTCTAAGGGACACTGAAGCTTTCTTT